This T cell receptor beta chain was found in a study of CD8 T cells in Susac syndrome. The study's findings and limits: It was acknowledged in the study that its TCR sequencing and HLA analysis involved a relatively small number of individuals.

An input of about 0.5 to 1 ug of RNA was subjected to reverse transcription using random hexamers. Coverage of TCR beta CDR3 amplification by immunoSEQ multiplex PCR extended to 54 Vbeta and 13 Jbeta. MiXCR, applied by TCRdb to the immunoSEQ multiplex PCR reads, yields one record per CDR3 protein. Of approximately 150,000 distinct CDR3 sequences listed, 90% to 95% are singletons. This clonotype was seen once. Its antigen remains unknown. The germline V gene encodes CDR1 SGDLS and CDR2 YYNGEE. CDR3 length: 15 amino acids. Deletions cut 4 bases from V and 5 bases from J, with 19 bases between. The authors sequenced TCR beta from blood CD8+ and CD4+ T cells. Bulk CD8+ and CD4+ cells came from magnetic negative isolation; CD8+ TEMRA by FACS.

The sample comprised CD4+ T cells from PBMCs. The chain recombines TRBV9 with TRBJ2-7; D may be TRBD1 (5 bases). This TCR was sampled from a human donor with multiple sclerosis. CDR3 in amino acids: CASSPRRQNLDEQYF. The CDR3 bases are TGTGCCAGCAGCCCACGTCGACAGAACTTAGACGAGCAGTACTTC.